This T cell receptor beta chain was profiled in a study of blood T cell repertoires in COVID-19. As for the study in general: COVID-19 samples collected from the United States, Italy and Spain covered acute and convalescent phases. PBMCs, B-cell-depleted T cells, or T cells provided the cDNA or gDNA that made up the material.

As handled by the study authors: Estimation of nucleated cell counts relied on the amplification of reference gene primers. The protocol was immunoSEQ multiplex PCR, while the TCRdb copy is restricted to in-frame clones and leaves out a portion. That table is the source of V, J and clone size, and D and trimming were worked out from the DNA. The table shows about 270,000 clones, with 86% occurring only once. CDR3 size: 15 residues. Germline assignment: CDR1 LGHNA and CDR2 YNFKEQ. The V segment lost 0 bases and the J segment 6 bases; nucleotides outside the gene matches: 4. This sequence joins TRBV4-2 and TRBJ2-1; 8 bases map to TRBD2. This TCR was sampled from a woman in her twenties or thirties with COVID-19, enrolled during active disease. Specimen: peripheral blood. This CDR3 is CASSQEGLGINEQFF. In DNA, the CDR3 is TGTGCCAGCAGCCAAGAGGGACTAGGAATCAATGAGCAGTTCTTC.